The entry below describes one T cell receptor (beta chain). The CDR3 is 15 amino acids. CDR1 MNHEY and CDR2 SVGAGI come from the germline V gene. Trimming removed 4 bases from V and 4 bases from J, with 11 bases in between. This entry belongs to a study of T cells in Graves' hyperthyroidism and ophthalmopathy. TCR beta CDR3 regions were amplified from RNA transcripts. RT-PCR in the first round (using the HTBI primer set) targeted the TCR CDR3. One entry per CDR3 protein, called by TCRdb with MiXCR from the multiplex PCR reads. The data contain about 640,000 distinct CDR3 sequences, about a fifth of them singletons.

Sequencing input: blood. The receptor was isolated from a man in his thirties or forties with Graves' ophthalmopathy. The V gene is TRBV6-5, the J gene TRBJ1-6; D ambiguous. The CDR3 sequence: CASSWSNGYNSPLHF. The CDR3 nucleotides are TGTGCCAGCAGTTGGAGCAATGGGTATAATTCACCCCTCCACTTT.